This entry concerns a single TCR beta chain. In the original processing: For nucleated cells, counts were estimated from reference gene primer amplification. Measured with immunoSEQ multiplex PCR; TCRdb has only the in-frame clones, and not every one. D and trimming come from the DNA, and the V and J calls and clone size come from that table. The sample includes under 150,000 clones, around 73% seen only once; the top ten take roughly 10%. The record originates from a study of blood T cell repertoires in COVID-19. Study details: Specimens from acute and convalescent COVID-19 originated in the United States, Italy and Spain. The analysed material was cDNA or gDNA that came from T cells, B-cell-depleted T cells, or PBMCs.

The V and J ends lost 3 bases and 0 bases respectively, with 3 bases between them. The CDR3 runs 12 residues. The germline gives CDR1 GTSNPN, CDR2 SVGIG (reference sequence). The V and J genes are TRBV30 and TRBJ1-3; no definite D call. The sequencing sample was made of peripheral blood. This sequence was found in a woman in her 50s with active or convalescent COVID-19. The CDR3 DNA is TGTGCCTGGAGGTACTCTGGAAACACCATATATTTT. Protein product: CAWRYSGNTIYF.